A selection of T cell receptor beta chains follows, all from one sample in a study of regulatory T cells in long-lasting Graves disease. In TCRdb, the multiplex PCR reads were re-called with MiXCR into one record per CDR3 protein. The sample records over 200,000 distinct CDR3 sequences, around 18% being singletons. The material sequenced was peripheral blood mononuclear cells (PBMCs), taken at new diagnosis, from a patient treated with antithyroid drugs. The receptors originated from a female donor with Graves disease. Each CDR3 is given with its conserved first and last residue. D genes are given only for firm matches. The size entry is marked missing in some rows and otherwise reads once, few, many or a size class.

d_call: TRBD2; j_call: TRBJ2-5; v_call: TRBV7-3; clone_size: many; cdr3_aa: CASSPQREAGDETQYF; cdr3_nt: TGTGCCAGCAGCCCTCAGCGGGAGGCGGGGGATGAGACCCAGTACTTC
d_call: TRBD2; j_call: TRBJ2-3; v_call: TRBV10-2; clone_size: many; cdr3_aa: CASSSAGDTDTQYF; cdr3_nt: TGTGCCAGCAGTTCGGCGGGAGATACAGATACGCAGTATTTT
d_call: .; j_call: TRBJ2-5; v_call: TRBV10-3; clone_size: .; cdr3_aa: CAISDEWGETQYF; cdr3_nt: TGTGCCATCAGTGACGAGTGGGGAGAGACCCAGTACTTC
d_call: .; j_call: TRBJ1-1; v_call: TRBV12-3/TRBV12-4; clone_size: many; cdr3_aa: CASGSTAMNTEAFF; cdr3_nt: TGTGCCAGCGGGTCGACAGCTATGAACACTGAAGCTTTCTTT
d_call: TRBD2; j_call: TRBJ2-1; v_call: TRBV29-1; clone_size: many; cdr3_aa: CSVKPGLAKQFF; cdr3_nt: TGCAGCGTAAAACCGGGACTAGCGAAGCAGTTCTTC
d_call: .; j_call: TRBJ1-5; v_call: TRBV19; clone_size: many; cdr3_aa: CASSIFGSNQPQHF; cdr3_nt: TGTGCCAGTAGTATATTTGGCAGCAATCAGCCCCAGCATTTT
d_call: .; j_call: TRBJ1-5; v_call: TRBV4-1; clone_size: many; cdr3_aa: CASSQEVTGGQPQHF; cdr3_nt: TGCGCCAGCAGCCAAGAGGTGACAGGCGGTCAGCCCCAGCATTTT
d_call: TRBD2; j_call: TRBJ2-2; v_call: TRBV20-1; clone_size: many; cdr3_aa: CSARAHLAGGNTGELFF; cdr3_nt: TGCAGTGCTAGAGCCCATCTAGCGGGAGGCAACACCGGGGAGCTGTTTTTT
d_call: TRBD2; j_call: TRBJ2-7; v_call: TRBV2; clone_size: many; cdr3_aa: CASSFSGRAAYEQYF; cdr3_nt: TGTGCCAGCAGTTTTAGCGGGAGGGCCGCCTACGAGCAGTACTTC
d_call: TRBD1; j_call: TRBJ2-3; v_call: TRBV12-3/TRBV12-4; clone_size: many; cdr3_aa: CASSLEVLGTVRPTDTQYF; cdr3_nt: TGTGCCAGCAGTTTAGAAGTACTGGGGACAGTAAGACCCACAGATACGCAGTATTTT
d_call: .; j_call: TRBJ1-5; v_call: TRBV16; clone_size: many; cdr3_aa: CASSQGYGDSLNQPQHF; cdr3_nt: TGTGCCAGCAGCCAGGGCTATGGTGACAGTCTTAATCAGCCCCAGCATTTT
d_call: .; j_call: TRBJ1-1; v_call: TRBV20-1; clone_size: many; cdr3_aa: CSARDRDTWTEAFF; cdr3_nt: TGCAGTGCTAGAGACAGGGATACGTGGACTGAAGCTTTCTTT
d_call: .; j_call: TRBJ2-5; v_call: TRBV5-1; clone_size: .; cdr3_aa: CASSSATGGADLIEETQYF; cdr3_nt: TGCGCCAGCAGCTCCGCTACAGGGGGGGCGGACCTAATCGAAGAGACCCAGTACTTC
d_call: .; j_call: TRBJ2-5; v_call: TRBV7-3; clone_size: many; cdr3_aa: CASSLGPPAETQYF; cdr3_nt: TGTGCCAGCTCCTTGGGGCCGCCAGCAGAGACCCAGTACTTC
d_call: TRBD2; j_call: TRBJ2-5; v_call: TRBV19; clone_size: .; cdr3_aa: CASSGGLFQETQYF; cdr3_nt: TGTGCCAGTAGCGGGGGACTATTCCAAGAGACCCAGTACTTC
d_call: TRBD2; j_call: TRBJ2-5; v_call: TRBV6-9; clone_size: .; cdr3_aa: CASSSGEGKYF; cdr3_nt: TGTGCCAGCAGTTCCGGGGAGGGGAAGTACTTC
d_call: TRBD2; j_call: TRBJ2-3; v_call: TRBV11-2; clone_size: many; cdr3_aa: CASSRTLTSGTDTQYF; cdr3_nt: TGTGCCAGCAGCCGGACGCTGACTAGCGGGACAGATACGCAGTATTTT
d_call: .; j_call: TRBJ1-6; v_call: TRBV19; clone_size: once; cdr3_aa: CASSIGGVSSPLHF; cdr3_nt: TGTGCCAGTAGTATAGGGGGAGTAAGTTCACCCCTCCACTTT
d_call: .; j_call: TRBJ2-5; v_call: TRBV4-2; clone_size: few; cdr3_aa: CASSQDLGRLAETQYF; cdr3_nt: TGTGCCAGCAGCCAAGATTTGGGGAGGCTGGCAGAGACCCAGTACTTC
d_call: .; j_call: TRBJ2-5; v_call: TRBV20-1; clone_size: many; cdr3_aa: CSARDRQVFQETQYF; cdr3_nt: TGCAGTGCTAGAGATAGACAGGTCTTCCAAGAGACCCAGTACTTC
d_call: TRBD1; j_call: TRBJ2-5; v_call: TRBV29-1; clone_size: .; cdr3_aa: CSVRAGQGFETQYF; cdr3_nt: TGCAGCGTGAGAGCGGGACAGGGGTTCGAGACCCAGTACTTC
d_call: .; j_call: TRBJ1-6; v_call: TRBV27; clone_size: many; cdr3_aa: CASSSNRDSAFSPLHF; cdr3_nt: TGTGCCAGCAGTTCCAACCGGGACTCGGCCTTTTCACCCCTCCACTTT
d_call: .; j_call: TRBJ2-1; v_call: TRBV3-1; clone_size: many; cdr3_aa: CASSRQDNEQFF; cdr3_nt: TGTGCCAGCAGCCGACAGGACAATGAGCAGTTCTTC
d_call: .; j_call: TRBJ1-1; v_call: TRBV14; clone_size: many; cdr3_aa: CASSQNGAYTEAFF; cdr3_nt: TGTGCCAGCAGCCAAAATGGGGCCTACACTGAAGCTTTCTTT